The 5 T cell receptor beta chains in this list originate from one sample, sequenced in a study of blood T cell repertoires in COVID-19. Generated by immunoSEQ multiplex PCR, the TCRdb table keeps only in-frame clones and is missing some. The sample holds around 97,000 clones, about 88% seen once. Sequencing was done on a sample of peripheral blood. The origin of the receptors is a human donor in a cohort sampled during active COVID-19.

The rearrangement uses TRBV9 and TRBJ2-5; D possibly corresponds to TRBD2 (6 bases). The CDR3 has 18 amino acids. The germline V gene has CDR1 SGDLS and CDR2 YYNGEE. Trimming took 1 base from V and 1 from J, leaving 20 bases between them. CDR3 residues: CASSVNPISGTSQETQYF. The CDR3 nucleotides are TGTGCCAGCAGCGTAAATCCCATTAGCGGTACCTCCCAAGAGACCCAGTACTTC.

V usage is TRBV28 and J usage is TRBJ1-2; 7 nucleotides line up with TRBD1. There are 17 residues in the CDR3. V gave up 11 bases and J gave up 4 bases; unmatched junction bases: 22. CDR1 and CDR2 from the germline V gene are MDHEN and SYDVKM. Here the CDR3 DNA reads TGTGCCGCATCAGCTCCGGACGCCCTGACAGGGACCTATGGCTACACCTTC. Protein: CAASAPDALTGTYGYTF.

CDR3 protein: CASSVSLAGGPSYNEQFF. The CDR3 nucleotides are TGTGCCAGCAGCGTCTCGCTAGCGGGGGGCCCCTCCTACAATGAGCAGTTCTTC. This chain uses TRBV9 with TRBJ2-1; 11 bases fit TRBD2. The CDR3 is 18 residues long. The J segment lost 0 bases and the V segment lost 2 bases, leaving 7 bases of the junction unmatched. Germline loops: CDR1 SGDLS, CDR2 YYNGEE.

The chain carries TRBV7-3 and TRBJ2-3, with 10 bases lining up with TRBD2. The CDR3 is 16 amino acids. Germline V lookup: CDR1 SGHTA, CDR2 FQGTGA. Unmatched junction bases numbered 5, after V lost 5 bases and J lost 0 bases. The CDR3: CASSITSGASTDTQYF. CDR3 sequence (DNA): TGTGCCAGCAGCATCACTAGCGGGGCGAGCACAGATACGCAGTATTTT. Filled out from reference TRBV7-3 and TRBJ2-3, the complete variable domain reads GAGVSQTPSNKVTEKGKYVELRCDPISGHTALYWYRQSLGQGPEFLIYFQGTGAADDSGLPNDRFFAVRPEGSVSTLKIQRTERGDSAVYLCASSITSGASTDTQYFGPGTRLTVL.

The CDR3 spells CSASRTTLYEQYF. In nucleotides, the CDR3 is TGCAGTGCTAGTCGGACTACGCTCTACGAGCAGTACTTC. The chain employs TRBV20-1 and TRBJ2-7, with a tentative D call TRBD2 (6 bases). The CDR3 totals 13 residues. The V gene's germline CDR1 is DFQATT and CDR2 SNEGSKA (reference sequence). Trimming took 3 bases from V and 3 from J, leaving 12 bases between them.